These 32 T cell receptor beta chains were sequenced from one sample in a study of memory CD4+ T cells and cytomegalovirus serostatus. Data came from immunoSEQ multiplex PCR; TCRdb stores just in-frame clones and leaves some out. Of 50,000 or so clones in the sample, more than 60% were seen once. Single viable CD3+CD4+CD8-CD45RO+ cells were sorted as the memory CD4+ T cells. The sample was memory CD4+ T cells from blood. These receptors all come from an adult in good health and CMV-seronegative.

This sequence joins TRBV19 and TRBJ1-1; D uncertain. The V end was cut by 7 bases, the J end by 5 bases, with 17 bases between. CDR3 length equals 14 residues. Germline loops: CDR1 LNHDA, CDR2 SQIVND (reference sequence). This CDR3 reads CASTADGLVTEAFF. CDR3 in DNA: TGTGCCAGTACCGCAGACGGTTTAGTGACTGAAGCTTTCTTT.

This clone was recorded only once. The chain is built from TRBV19 and TRBJ1-5; TRBD1 aligns across 8 bases. The CDR3 is 15 residues long. With 7 bases clipped from V and 2 bases from J, the junction kept 7 bases outside the gene matches. The germline V gene has CDR1 LNHDA and CDR2 SQIVND (reference sequence). Here the CDR3 DNA reads TGTGCCAGTACCCTAGACAGGGGCGGCAATCAGCCCCAGCATTTT. This sequence encodes CASTLDRGGNQPQHF.

The V gene is TRBV28, the J gene TRBJ1-2; TRBD1 matches at 11 bases. V gave up 1 base and J gave up 0 bases; unmatched junction bases: 10. CDR1 and CDR2 from the germline V gene are MDHEN and SYDVKM. The CDR3 extends over 19 amino acids. The DNA for the CDR3 is TGTGCCAGCAGTTTATTAGGATGGACAGGGGGCCTGGCTAACTATGGCTACACCTTC. Translation: CASSLLGWTGGLANYGYTF.

This clone has a single count. The V call is TRBV18, the J call TRBJ1-6, with D unresolved. Per the germline V gene, CDR1 is KGHSH and CDR2 is LQKENI. This CDR3 is built from 15 residues. Trimming shortened V by 4 bases and J by 5 bases, and 12 bases separated the two germline ends. CDR3 DNA: TGTGCCAGCTCACTAACTGCGTCTAATAATTCACCCCTCCACTTT. Amino acid sequence: CASSLTASNNSPLHF.

The gene calls are TRBV19 and TRBJ2-3, with a possible D match to TRBD1 (6 bases). The CDR3 runs 15 residues. V was pared by 7 bases and J by 3 bases, with 17 bases between. Germline V gene data show CDR1 as LNHDA and CDR2 as SQIVND (reference sequence). CDR3 residues: CASTPGARRTDTQYF. CDR3 nucleotides: TGTGCCAGTACCCCAGGGGCGAGGAGAACAGATACGCAGTATTTT.

The V gene is TRBV29-1, the J gene TRBJ2-7, with 10 nucleotides matching TRBD1. This CDR3 region has 15 residues. Germline V lookup: CDR1 SQVTM, CDR2 ANQGSEA. CDR3: CSTGDRGRGTYEQYF. The CDR3 nucleotides are TGCAGTACCGGGGACAGGGGTAGGGGGACCTACGAGCAGTACTTC.

The rearrangement joins TRBV5-1 to TRBJ2-1; 8 bases are a match to TRBD1. CDR1 is SGHRS and CDR2 is YFSETQ in the germline V gene. The CDR3 is 15 amino acids. With V trimmed by 5 bases and J by 4 bases, 8 bases remained unmatched. The CDR3 loop reads CASSDQGAEYNEQFF. The CDR3, as DNA: TGCGCCAGCAGTGATCAGGGGGCTGAGTACAATGAGCAGTTCTTC.

The rearrangement links TRBV5-8 to TRBJ1-2; 7 positions match TRBD1. The germline V gene has CDR1 SGHTS and CDR2 YDEGEE. This CDR3 is 14 amino acids long. V was pared by 4 bases and J by 4 bases, with 7 bases of the junction left unmatched. The CDR3: CASSLRQGAYGYTF. DNA for the CDR3: TGTGCCAGCAGCCTCCGACAGGGAGCCTATGGCTACACCTTC. Variable domain in full (rest from reference TRBV5-8 and TRBJ1-2): EAGVTQSPTHLIKTRGQQATLRCSPISGHTSVYWYQQALGLGLQFLLWYDEGEERNRGNFPPRFSGRQFPNYSSELNVNALELEDSALYLCASSLRQGAYGYTFGSGTRLTVV.

The genes are TRBV2 and TRBJ1-2; D is unresolved. From germline, CDR1 is SNHLY and CDR2 FYNNEI. The CDR3 length is 14 residues. The V gene lost 5 bases and the J gene lost 4 bases, with 14 bases spanning the gap. The CDR3, as DNA: TGTGCCAGCAGTCTAGAACAGCCGAGCTATGGCTACACCTTC. This gives the protein CASSLEQPSYGYTF.

This rearrangement joins TRBV5-1 to TRBJ1-6, with unresolved D. The CDR3 loop spans 14 amino acids. From germline, CDR1 is SGHRS and CDR2 YFSETQ. Trimming removed 0 bases from V and 12 bases from J, with 13 bases in between. This CDR3 reads CASSLEGALRPLHF. The CDR3 DNA follows: TGCGCCAGCAGCTTGGAAGGTGCCCTCCGACCCCTCCACTTT.

The chain links TRBV5-1 to TRBJ2-5; TRBD2 matches 10 bases. V dropped 0 bases and J dropped 5; count of bases not matched to a gene: 7. Germline CDR1 reads SGHRS; CDR2 reads YFSETQ. This CDR3 is built from 16 residues. In DNA, the CDR3 is TGCGCCAGCAGCTTGGGGGCTAGCGGGAGTAGGGAGACCCAGTACTTC. Translating gives CASSLGASGSRETQYF. Together with reference TRBV5-1 and TRBJ2-5, the CDR3 gives the full variable domain: KAGVTQTPRYLIKTRGQQVTLSCSPISGHRSVSWYQQTPGQGLQFLFEYFSETQRNKGNFPGRFSGRQFSNSRSEMNVSTLELGDSALYLCASSLGASGSRETQYFGPGTRLLVL.

This sequence joins TRBV5-1 and TRBJ2-3; 7 nucleotides align to TRBD1. Germline-derived CDR1 and CDR2 are SGHRS and YFSETQ. V was clipped by 4 bases and J by 3 bases; unmatched bases: 8. The CDR3 has 15 amino acids. DNA of the CDR3: TGCGCCAGCAGCCGAAATCCGGGACAGACAGATACGCAGTATTTT. This encodes CASSRNPGQTDTQYF.

This sequence joins TRBV5-1 and TRBJ2-3; 9 bases are a match to TRBD1. This CDR3 is 16 amino acids long. Germline V gene data show CDR1 as SGHRS and CDR2 as YFSETQ. Unmatched junction bases numbered 6, after V lost 0 bases and J lost 4 bases. Here the CDR3 DNA reads TGCGCCAGCAGCTTGGCCAACAGGGGGCTCGCAGATACGCAGTATTTT. Its protein is CASSLANRGLADTQYF. The complete variable domain, with remaining parts taken from reference TRBV5-1 and TRBJ2-3, reads KAGVTQTPRYLIKTRGQQVTLSCSPISGHRSVSWYQQTPGQGLQFLFEYFSETQRNKGNFPGRFSGRQFSNSRSEMNVSTLELGDSALYLCASSLANRGLADTQYFGPGTRLTVL.

This chain links TRBV28 with TRBJ2-1; maybe TRBD2 (6 bases). CDR1 MDHEN and CDR2 SYDVKM come from the germline V gene. Between the trimmed V and J ends, which lost 1 base and 8 bases, there was a span of 21 bases. This CDR3 contains 17 residues. CDR3 nucleotide sequence: TGTGCCAGCAGTTTATTTTCGCGGTCTAGCGATGCCGATGAGCAGTTCTTC. Encoded protein: CASSLFSRSSDADEQFF.

The chain uses TRBV2 and TRBJ1-1; no definite D call. The CDR3 spans 14 residues. CDR1 SNHLY and CDR2 FYNNEI come from the germline V gene. The V end lost 6 bases, the J end lost 3 bases, and 14 bases lay between the germline ends. The CDR3 DNA sequence: TGTGCCAGCAGGGACGGAGGTAGGGACACTGAAGCTTTCTTT. Translating it yields CASRDGGRDTEAFF.

The chain combines TRBV5-1 with TRBJ2-7; D is ambiguous. Trimming pared 1 base from V and 0 bases from J, leaving 11 bases between. The CDR3 spans 15 residues. Germline V gene data show CDR1 as SGHRS and CDR2 as YFSETQ. CDR3 in amino acids: CASSLSAGPSYEQYF. CDR3 coding DNA: TGCGCCAGCAGCTTGTCGGCAGGTCCCTCCTACGAGCAGTACTTC.

This clone was observed once. The chain is built from TRBV30 and TRBJ2-7; maybe TRBD1 (6 bases). The length of the CDR3 is 12 residues. The V gene's germline CDR1 is GTSNPN and CDR2 SVGIG (reference sequence). V dropped 5 bases and J dropped 2 bases, with 10 bases sitting between them. CDR3 in amino acids: CAWAGVPYEQYF. CDR3 coding DNA: TGTGCCTGGGCAGGGGTACCCTACGAGCAGTACTTC.

The V gene is TRBV6-5, the J gene TRBJ1-3; TRBD1 agrees at 8 bases. Losses at the gene ends were 0 bases for V and 5 bases for J; bases not matched to a gene: 6. Germline V gives CDR1 MNHEY, CDR2 SVGAGI. The CDR3 is 16 residues long. CDR3 sequence reads: CASSYSAGTGRNTIYF. In nucleotides, the CDR3 is TGTGCCAGCAGTTACTCGGCTGGGACAGGAAGAAACACCATATATTTT.

This sequence joins TRBV18 and TRBJ2-7; D call uncertain. The CDR3 has 14 amino acids. Per germline, CDR1 KGHSH and CDR2 LQKENI. Trimming cost V 3 bases and J 2 bases, with 11 bases left between them. The CDR3 sequence: CASSPSDGPYEQYF. CDR3 nucleotides: TGTGCCAGCTCACCTTCAGACGGCCCCTACGAGCAGTACTTC.

J is TRBJ2-3 and V is TRBV5-1, with D possibly called TRBD1 or TRBD2 (5 bases each). V lost 0 bases and J lost 4, with 12 bases in between. Germline values: CDR1 SGHRS, CDR2 YFSETQ. The CDR3 runs 15 residues. The CDR3 nucleotides are TGCGCCAGCAGCTTGGTCGGGGCGAGATCAGATACGCAGTATTTT. Residues: CASSLVGARSDTQYF.

The chain has TRBV4-2 and TRBJ2-3; 12 bases agree with TRBD2. This CDR3 is built from 18 residues. Germline V gene lookup returns CDR1 LGHNA and CDR2 YNFKEQ. Trimming cost V 3 bases and J 1 base; bases outside gene matches: 8. CDR3 nucleotide sequence: TGTGCCAGCAGCCAGTCCCCGGGACTAGCGGGTCGCACAGATACGCAGTATTTT. It specifies CASSQSPGLAGRTDTQYF.

This chain uses TRBV19 with TRBJ2-3, with D perhaps being TRBD1 or TRBD2 (5 bases each). This CDR3 spans 13 amino acids. V gave up 10 bases and J gave up 6 bases, with 17 bases separating them. The germline CDR1 and CDR2 sequences are LNHDA and SQIVND (reference sequence). CDR3 in amino acids: CATAGTRADTQYF. In DNA form, the CDR3 reads TGTGCCACCGCTGGGACGAGGGCGGATACGCAGTATTTT.

In nucleotides, the CDR3 is TGCGCCAGCGGTCTCGGGGGGCGGAGCAATCAGCCCCAGCATTTT. It codes for CASGLGGRSNQPQHF. This rearrangement joins TRBV23-1 to TRBJ1-5; D possibly corresponds to TRBD1 (6 bases). TRBV23-1 is an ORF, with its function uncertain. Trimming removed 8 bases from V and 1 base from J, with 15 bases in between. The CDR3 covers 15 residues.

The chain uses TRBV28 and TRBJ2-1; 7 nucleotides align to TRBD2. The CDR3 covers 15 residues. V gave up 5 bases and J gave up 9 bases; unmatched junction bases: 13. CDR1 is MDHEN, CDR2 SYDVKM, per germline. The CDR3, as DNA: TGTGCCAGCAGTCTCCGGACTAGTGGAGGATTTGAGCAGTTCTTC. Protein product: CASSLRTSGGFEQFF.

The CDR3 DNA reads as TGTGCCAGCAGCTCCGGGATACATAGCAATCAGCCCCAGCATTTT. Translation gives CASSSGIHSNQPQHF. V gene TRBV2 combines with J gene TRBJ1-5; no reliable D call. In germline, CDR1 is SNHLY, CDR2 FYNNEI. V lost 6 bases and J lost 0, with 12 bases in between. This CDR3 region has 15 residues.

The chain joins TRBV7-9 to TRBJ2-3, with 7 bases fitting TRBD2. The CDR3 has 15 residues. The V gene end was trimmed by 7 bases and the J gene end by 0 bases; junction bases not matched to a gene: 7. Germline V CDR1 and CDR2: SEHNR, FQNEAQ (reference sequence). The chain's CDR3 is CASKLGGASTDTQYF. The DNA of the CDR3 is TGTGCCAGCAAATTGGGAGGGGCTAGCACAGATACGCAGTATTTT. Looking up the rest from reference TRBV7-9 and TRBJ2-3 gives the full variable domain: DTGVSQNPRHKITKRGQNVTFRCDPISEHNRLYWYRQTLGQGPEFLTYFQNEAQLEKSRLLSDRFSAERPKGSFSTLEIQRTEQGDSAMYLCASKLGGASTDTQYFGPGTRLTVL.

This clone was counted between two and nine times. The chain joins TRBV29-1 to TRBJ2-5, with D possibly TRBD2 on 7 matching bases. CDR3 length: 14 residues. Germline V gene data show CDR1 as SQVTM and CDR2 as ANQGSEA. V lost 4 bases and J lost 5, with 17 bases in between. The chain's CDR3 is CSVVVRGGSETQYF. CDR3 coding DNA: TGCAGCGTTGTTGTTAGGGGGGGATCGGAGACCCAGTACTTC. Based on the CDR3 plus reference TRBV29-1 and TRBJ2-5, the full variable domain is SAVISQKPSRDICQRGTSLTIQCQVDSQVTMMFWYRQQPGQSLTLIATANQGSEATYESGFVIDKFPISRPNLTFSTLTVSNMSPEDSSIYLCSVVVRGGSETQYFGPGTRLLVL.

J is TRBJ1-2 and V is TRBV21-1; the D call in the table, TRBD1, was not verified against the DNA. TRBV21-1 is described as a pseudogene. The length of the CDR3 is 15 residues. This CDR3 reads CASSKPGQGAYGYTF. The CDR3 nucleotides read TGTGCCAGCAGCAAACCGGGACAGGGGGCTTATGGCTACACCTTC.

The chain couples TRBV28 to TRBJ2-1, with 8 bases identical to TRBD2. This CDR3 comprises 20 residues. Per germline, CDR1 MDHEN and CDR2 SYDVKM. V was pared by 6 bases and J by 7 bases, with 26 bases of the junction left unmatched. CDR3 residues: CASRHGWAKTPGLVENEQFF. The CDR3 coding sequence is TGTGCCAGCAGACATGGGTGGGCCAAAACCCCGGGACTAGTAGAGAATGAGCAGTTCTTC.

The chain employs TRBV7-2 and TRBJ1-1; possible D gene TRBD1, 6 bases. This CDR3 is built from 13 residues. V was shortened by 5 bases and J by 3 bases, with 10 bases between the two germline ends. Germline V gene data show CDR1 as SGHTA and CDR2 as FQGNSA. In DNA form, the CDR3 reads TGTGCCAGCAGCCGCAGGGGATACACTGAAGCTTTCTTT. It specifies CASSRRGYTEAFF.

This clone was seen a handful of times. The chain couples TRBV18 to TRBJ2-1, with TRBD1 matching 11 bases. The CDR3 has 16 residues. Trimming removed 2 bases from V and 3 bases from J; junction bases left unmatched: 3. Germline V CDR1 and CDR2: KGHSH, LQKENI. Here the CDR3 reads CASSPTGTGGYNEQFF. CDR3 sequence (DNA): TGTGCCAGCTCACCAACTGGGACAGGGGGCTACAATGAGCAGTTCTTC.

The V call is TRBV5-1, the J call TRBJ2-1; a possible D gene is TRBD2 (7 bases). Germline CDR1 SGHRS, CDR2 YFSETQ. Trimming removed 1 base from V and 4 bases from J, with 15 bases in between. There are 16 residues in the CDR3. CDR3 loop: CASSLSVGGHYNEQFF. DNA of the CDR3: TGCGCCAGCAGCTTGTCCGTCGGGGGGCATTACAATGAGCAGTTCTTC.